Listed here are 20 T cell receptor beta chains from one sample, sequenced in a study of blood T cells in healthy people across ages. A second PCR, run for roughly 7 to 12 cycles, used a sample-barcoded 5' primer plus a J-beta primer mix. One entry per CDR3 protein, called by TCRdb with MiXCR from the 5' RACE reads. In the table there are 650,000 to 950,000 distinct CDR3 sequences, about 42% of which are singletons. The sequenced sample consisted of blood. These receptors were collected from a man between 60 and 75 years old in good health.

This rearrangement joins TRBV7-9 to TRBJ2-5, with 8 nucleotides matching TRBD2. The J segment lost 1 base and the V segment lost 4 bases, leaving 11 bases of the junction unmatched. Germline V CDR1 and CDR2: SEHNR, FQNEAQ (reference sequence). The CDR3 has 17 residues. CDR3 coding DNA: TGTGCCAGCAGCTCCTTGACCGGGGGGGTCTCCCAAGAGACCCAGTACTTC. This translates into CASSSLTGGVSQETQYF.

The chain uses TRBV3-1 and TRBJ2-3; D gene unclear. Germline lookup yields CDR1 LGHDT and CDR2 YNNKEL (reference sequence). V dropped 0 bases and J dropped 4 bases, with 5 bases sitting between them. The CDR3 has 13 amino acids. CDR3 coding DNA: TGTGCCAGCAGCCAAGATTGGGCAGATACGCAGTATTTT. The encoded protein is CASSQDWADTQYF.

The CDR3 protein is CASSWALGEQFF. The DNA for the CDR3 is TGTGCCAGCAGCTGGGCCCTGGGTGAGCAGTTCTTC. This chain joins TRBV11-1 and TRBJ2-1; D not resolved. The V gene lost 4 bases and the J gene lost 9 bases, with 10 bases spanning the gap. The germline V gene has CDR1 SGHAT and CDR2 FQDESV (reference sequence). The CDR3 is 12 residues long.

The chain couples TRBV29-1 to TRBJ2-7; D may be TRBD1 (6 bases). The J call may be faulty, since TRBJ2-5 better matches the DNA end. Per the germline V gene, CDR1 is SQVTM and CDR2 is ANQGSEA. The CDR3 has 12 amino acids. The CDR3 DNA sequence: TGCAGCGTTGATGGACAGCGAGAGACCCAGTACTTC. Translating gives CSVDGQRETQYF.

This clonotype was detected a few times. The chain links TRBV4-1 to TRBJ2-4, with 8 bases identical to TRBD1. Losses at the gene ends were 0 bases for V and 8 bases for J; bases not matched to a gene: 6. CDR3 length equals 15 residues. Germline values: CDR1 MGHRA, CDR2 YSYEKL. CDR3 DNA: TGCGCCAGCAGCCAAGAGAGACAGGGGAGCGACATTCAGTACTTC. Amino acids: CASSQERQGSDIQYF.

This clonotype was seen more than once but under ten times. The rearrangement links TRBV7-8 to TRBJ1-5, with a possible D match to TRBD1 (6 bases). V lost 6 bases and J 5 bases, leaving 20 bases between the germline ends. CDR1 and CDR2 from the germline V gene are SGHVS and FQNEAQ. The CDR3 length is 16 residues. The CDR3 nucleotides are TGTGCCAGCAGAGAGAGCCGGGCGAAGGGGGATCAGCCCCAGCATTTT. Amino acids: CASRESRAKGDQPQHF.

This clonotype was detected ten times or more. Given a much more abundant clone one base away, this may be a read error. The J gene is TRBJ2-1, the V gene TRBV12-3 or TRBV12-4, with TRBD1 identical over 9 bases. The CDR3 length is 14 residues. The V gene end was trimmed by 5 bases and the J gene end by 5 bases; junction bases not matched to a gene: 4. Written as DNA, the CDR3 is TGTGCCAGCAGTGGGGGACAGGGCAACAATGAGCAGTTCTTC. This encodes CASSGGQGNNEQFF.

CDR3: CASSQDSGGRGASDTQYF. CDR3 nucleotides: TGCGCCAGCAGCCAAGATAGCGGCGGACGCGGAGCTTCAGATACGCAGTATTTT. The chain has TRBV4-1 and TRBJ2-3, with D perhaps TRBD2 (6 bases). The CDR3 sequence is 18 residues long. CDR1 is MGHRA and CDR2 is YSYEKL in the germline V gene. With 0 bases removed from V and 4 bases from J, the gap between germline ends came to 20 bases.

For the CDR3, the DNA is TGTGCCAGCAGTGCCGGGACAGGGGGAGACGAGCAGTACTTC. Translation: CASSAGTGGDEQYF. The chain links TRBV6-1 to TRBJ2-7, with 11 bases fitting TRBD1. Germline V gives CDR1 MNHNS, CDR2 SASEGT. The CDR3 length is 14 residues. V lost 4 bases to trimming and J lost 5 bases; unmatched junction nucleotides: 4.

The gene calls are TRBV6-8 and TRBJ2-5; 12 nucleotides match TRBD1. With V trimmed by 6 bases and J by 5 bases, 4 bases remained unmatched. CDR3 length: 14 amino acids. In germline, CDR1 is MNHGY, CDR2 SAAAGT. In DNA, the CDR3 is TGTGCCAGCAGGGGACAGGGGGCGGTGGAGACCCAGTACTTC. It specifies CASRGQGAVETQYF.

The chain uses TRBV7-3 and TRBJ1-1; D is undetermined. Trimming shortened V by 2 bases and J by 2 bases, and 12 bases separated the two germline ends. This CDR3 contains 15 residues. Germline V CDR1 and CDR2: SGHTA, FQGTGA. The CDR3 DNA sequence: TGTGCCAGCAGCTTATCCTACGGCCTAAACACTGAAGCTTTCTTT. It specifies CASSLSYGLNTEAFF. The entire variable domain, with the rest obtained from reference TRBV7-3 and TRBJ1-1, is as follows: GAGVSQTPSNKVTEKGKYVELRCDPISGHTALYWYRQSLGQGPEFLIYFQGTGAADDSGLPNDRFFAVRPEGSVSTLKIQRTERGDSAVYLCASSLSYGLNTEAFFGQGTRLTVV.

This chain connects TRBV27 to TRBJ1-5; tentatively, D is TRBD1 (5 bases). The CDR3 covers 14 residues. The V gene lost 6 bases and the J gene lost 5 bases, with 14 bases spanning the gap. Germline CDR1 is MNHEY and CDR2 is SMNVEV (reference sequence). CDR3 in amino acids: CASSFGTPDQPQHF. The CDR3 DNA reads TGTGCCAGCAGCTTCGGGACGCCAGATCAGCCCCAGCATTTT.

The rearrangement links TRBV10-3 to TRBJ2-7, with D possibly being TRBD1 or TRBD2 (5 bases each). Germline CDR1 ENHRY, CDR2 SYGVKD. V dropped 0 bases and J dropped 0 bases, with 6 bases sitting between them. The CDR3 length is 14 residues. CDR3 sequence reads: CAISESGASYEQYF. DNA for the CDR3: TGTGCCATCAGTGAGTCCGGGGCCTCCTACGAGCAGTACTTC.

This chain connects TRBV29-1 to TRBJ1-5; 7 bases agree with TRBD1. The CDR3 is 13 residues long. Germline-derived CDR1 and CDR2 are SQVTM and ANQGSEA. Trimming removed 5 bases from V and 2 bases from J; junction bases left unmatched: 3. For the CDR3, the DNA is TGCAGCGTTTCAGGGGGGGGCAATCAGCCCCAGCATTTT. Protein sequence: CSVSGGGNQPQHF.

The J gene is TRBJ2-1, the V gene TRBV6-5, with a possible D match to TRBD2 (5 bases). Germline CDR1 and CDR2: MNHEY and SVGAGI. Trimming cost V 6 bases and J 3 bases, with 12 bases left between them. This CDR3 is 14 amino acids long. CDR3 nucleotides: TGTGCCAGCAGCGCGCGGGTCAACTACAATGAGCAGTTCTTC. This codes for CASSARVNYNEQFF.

The gene calls are TRBV7-2 and TRBJ2-7; D is perhaps TRBD2 (5 bases). Trimming shortened V by 5 bases and J by 2 bases, and 13 bases separated the two germline ends. The CDR3 consists of 14 residues. Germline V lookup: CDR1 SGHTA, CDR2 FQGNSA. In nucleotides, the CDR3 is TGTGCCAGCAGCGTCCAGGACTGGGCCTACGAGCAGTACTTC. This translates into CASSVQDWAYEQYF.

The chain couples TRBV6-2 or TRBV6-3 to TRBJ2-3, with TRBD2 as a possible D gene (6 bases). The V end lost 0 bases, the J end lost 4 bases, and 11 bases lay between the germline ends. Germline V CDR1 and CDR2: MNHEY, SVGEGT. The CDR3 runs 15 residues. CDR3 protein: CASSYSTTRPDTQYF. The CDR3, as DNA: TGTGCCAGCAGTTACTCGACGACTAGGCCAGATACGCAGTATTTT.

The CDR3 sequence: CASSQVAGELFF. CDR3 DNA: TGCGCCAGCAGCCAAGTGGCCGGGGAGCTGTTTTTT. The V call is TRBV4-3, the J call TRBJ2-2, with D unclear. Germline CDR1 LGHNA, CDR2 YSLEER. V was clipped by 1 base and J by 6 bases, with 3 bases between them. This CDR3 comprises 12 residues.

The chain couples TRBV20-1 to TRBJ1-5; D remains unclear. V dropped 1 base and J dropped 0 bases, with 7 bases sitting between them. Germline assignment: CDR1 DFQATT and CDR2 SNEGSKA (reference sequence). This CDR3 has 14 residues. CDR3 residues: CSARGSNSNQPQHF. In nucleotides, the CDR3 is TGCAGTGCTAGAGGATCCAATAGCAATCAGCCCCAGCATTTT.

The chain uses TRBV20-1 and TRBJ2-3, with D possibly called TRBD1 or TRBD2 (5 bases each). The V gene lost 0 bases and the J gene lost 5 bases, with 15 bases spanning the gap. This CDR3 spans 15 amino acids. CDR1 and CDR2 from the germline V gene are DFQATT and SNEGSKA (reference sequence). CDR3 sequence: CSARERGKPGDTQYF. The CDR3 DNA is TGCAGTGCTAGAGAACGGGGCAAGCCGGGAGATACGCAGTATTTT.